Below are 10 T cell receptor beta chains sequenced from a single sample in a study of spatial heterogeneity in lung cancer. The time point: blood at routine non-recurrence follow-up after resection. Sequencing was performed on whole RNA extracted from tumor and nontumor lung tissue, or from frozen PBMC, and the material was left unsorted. In TCRdb, the 5' RACE reads were re-called with MiXCR into one record per CDR3 protein. The data show under 150,000 distinct CDR3 sequences, 9% to 15% seen once. Sequencing used PBMCs, obtained at follow-up. The receptor set was obtained from a male donor with early-stage non-small cell lung cancer.

This clonotype occurred many times. The chain employs TRBV18 and TRBJ1-6; tentatively, D is TRBD1 (5 bases). V gave up 4 bases and J gave up 6 bases, with 10 bases separating them. This CDR3 is 14 amino acids long. Germline CDR1 is KGHSH and CDR2 is LQKENI. The CDR3 DNA follows: TGTGCCAGCTCACTCGACAGCGTTAATTCACCCCTCCACTTT. This encodes CASSLDSVNSPLHF.

This clonotype was observed many times. CDR3 in DNA: TGTGCCAGCAGGTTGGCCGGGACCAAGTACAATGAGCAGTTCTTC. Its protein is CASRLAGTKYNEQFF. The V gene is TRBV3-1, the J gene TRBJ2-1, with D perhaps assigned TRBD1 or TRBD2 (5 bases each). The V end lost 6 bases, the J end lost 4 bases, and 16 bases lay between the germline ends. Germline V gives CDR1 LGHDT, CDR2 YNNKEL (reference sequence). This CDR3 is built from 15 residues.

The sample holds a few counts of this clonotype. The chain employs TRBV7-2 and TRBJ2-5; 11 bases agree with TRBD2. There are 14 residues in the CDR3. From germline, CDR1 is SGHTA and CDR2 FQGNSA. After removal of 3 bases from V and 7 bases from J, the junction contained 4 bases not matched to a gene. This CDR3 is CASSLKLAGVTQYF. The CDR3 nucleotides are TGTGCCAGCAGCTTGAAACTAGCGGGGGTGACCCAGTACTTC.

The CDR3 sequence is CASSGEIGDTQYF. The CDR3 nucleotides are TGTGCCAGCAGTGGGGAAATTGGAGATACGCAGTATTTT. J is TRBJ2-3 and V is TRBV2; no reliable D call. CDR3 size: 13 residues. Between the trimmed V and J ends, which lost 4 bases and 5 bases, there was a span of 10 bases. From germline, CDR1 is SNHLY and CDR2 FYNNEI.

This clonotype was counted many times. The gene calls are TRBV19 and TRBJ1-5; the match to TRBD1 covers 8 bases. Trimming at V came to 5 bases and at J to 4 bases, leaving 7 bases not matched to a gene. CDR1 is LNHDA and CDR2 is SQIVND in the germline V gene (reference sequence). The CDR3 covers 15 residues. The CDR3 DNA reads TGTGCCAGTAGTTCTGACAGGGGTCATAATCAGCCCCAGCATTTT. Its translation: CASSSDRGHNQPQHF. Variable domain in full (rest from reference TRBV19 and TRBJ1-5): DGGITQSPKYLFRKEGQNVTLSCEQNLNHDAMYWYRQDPGQGLRLIYYSQIVNDFQKGDIAEGYSVSREKKESFPLTVTSAQKNPTAFYLCASSSDRGHNQPQHFGDGTRLSIL.

The table lists this clonotype with many counts. This sequence joins TRBV6-1 and TRBJ1-3; D remains ambiguous. V was shortened by 5 bases and J by 4 bases, with 6 bases between the two germline ends. Germline CDR1 MNHNS, CDR2 SASEGT. The CDR3 extends over 12 amino acids. CDR3: CASSTQGNTIYF. The DNA for the CDR3 is TGTGCCAGCAGTACACAGGGAAACACCATATATTTT.

This clonotype occurred a few times. The chain couples TRBV7-2 to TRBJ1-1, with TRBD1 matching over 9 bases. CDR1 is SGHTA, CDR2 FQGNSA, per germline. V lost 5 bases to trimming and J lost 10 bases; unmatched junction nucleotides: 11. This CDR3 has 14 residues. Written as DNA, the CDR3 is TGTGCCAGCAGCCCGGTCGGGGCGGGACAGGGAGCTTTCTTT. It codes for CASSPVGAGQGAFF.

There are a few counts of this clonotype. V gene TRBV4-2 combines with J gene TRBJ1-5; tentative D call: TRBD1 (5 bases). The CDR3 covers 15 residues. Germline V gene lookup returns CDR1 LGHNA and CDR2 YNFKEQ. Trimming removed 4 bases at V and 3 bases at J, with 13 bases between. The CDR3 protein is CASSPSRGSNQPQHF. For the CDR3, the DNA is TGTGCCAGCAGCCCTTCTAGGGGATCCAATCAGCCCCAGCATTTT.

J is TRBJ2-1 and V is TRBV6-2 or TRBV6-3; D not certain. Trimming removed 2 bases at V and 5 bases at J, with 13 bases between. This CDR3 region has 15 residues. CDR1 is MNHEY, CDR2 SVGEGT, per germline. CDR3 coding DNA: TGTGCCAGCAGTTACGGCCGGGCAATAAACAATGAGCAGTTCTTC. Translated, it gives CASSYGRAINNEQFF.

This CDR3 is CASSPWTGVHTEAFF. The CDR3 bases are TGCGCCAGCAGCCCATGGACAGGGGTGCACACTGAAGCTTTCTTT. The chain recombines TRBV5-1 with TRBJ1-1; 9 nucleotides align to TRBD1. This CDR3 spans 15 amino acids. CDR1 and CDR2 from the germline V gene are SGHRS and YFSETQ. The trim removed 4 bases at V and 3 bases at J, leaving 7 bases unmatched.